This entry features one T cell receptor beta chain sequence. These data belong to a study of blood T cell repertoires in COVID-19. Across the whole study: There were acute and convalescent COVID-19 samples, and they came from the United States, Italy and Spain. Sample material is recorded as cDNA or gDNA derived from T cells, B-cell-depleted T cells, or PBMCs.

Germline CDR1 LGHDT, CDR2 YNNKEL (reference sequence). Germline trimming cut 4 bases from V and 0 bases from J; bases unmatched to any gene: 4. This CDR3 has 17 residues. The method was immunoSEQ multiplex PCR; TCRdb's version includes in-frame clones alone and lacks a portion of them. The sample contains about 160,000 clones, 80% to 90% of which appear only once. The sequence derives from a man aged 40-50 years with acute or convalescent COVID-19. This chain joins TRBV3-1 (or the pseudogene TRBV3-2) and TRBJ2-3, with 13 bases lining up with TRBD2. The source material was peripheral blood. The CDR3 coding sequence is TGTGCCAGCAGCCTAAGGACTAGCGGGGGTAGCACAGATACGCAGTATTTT. It codes for CASSLRTSGGSTDTQYF.